The subject of this entry is one TCR beta chain. Its antigen remains unidentified. The data are from a study of T cell responses to AZD1222 COVID-19 vaccine. Study conclusions and caveats: Close to half of all spike-specific TCRs reportedly target regions of the variants that are unmutated. At baseline, seropositivity was found in only six or seven AZD1222 recipients.

V was pared by 9 bases and J by 3 bases, with 9 bases of the junction left unmatched. The CDR3 extends over 15 amino acids. The germline gives CDR1 KGHSH, CDR2 LQKENI. Here immunoSEQ multiplex PCR was the method, and the copy in TCRdb shows in-frame clones only, minus some. Here the sample spans 130,000 or so clones, 92% being singletons. This receptor was identified in an adult in good health. The sample in question was peripheral blood, obtained on day 0 of AZD1222 vaccination. V usage is TRBV18 and J usage is TRBJ2-3; 10 nucleotides line up with TRBD2. CDR3 DNA sequence: TGTGCCAGTACCAGGACTAGCGGAACGACAGATACGCAGTATTTT. Protein: CASTRTSGTTDTQYF. The whole variable domain, remainder taken from reference TRBV18 and TRBJ2-3, is NAGVMQNPRHLVRRRGQEARLRCSPMKGHSHVYWYRQLPEEGLKFMVYLQKENIIDESGMPKERFSAEFPKEGPSILRIQQVVRGDSAAYFCASTRTSGTTDTQYFGPGTRLTVL.